This is a list of T cell receptor beta chains from one sample in a study of T cells in Graves' hyperthyroidism and ophthalmopathy. TCRdb fed the multiplex PCR reads into MiXCR, producing one record per CDR3 protein. The sample shows roughly 380,000 distinct CDR3 sequences, around 18% of them seen only once. Sequencing was carried out using blood. The receptors here all came from a woman between 35 and 50 years old with Graves' ophthalmopathy. Both conserved end residues are part of each CDR3. A D gene is named only where the DNA matches it firmly. The size entry is marked missing in some rows and otherwise reads once, few, many or a size class.

length: 15; D: TRBD2; V: TRBV6-5; J: TRBJ2-5; size: many; DNA: TGTGCCAGCAGTTGGACTAGCGGGAGTGGACAGACCCAGTACTTC; CDR3: CASSWTSGSGQTQYF
length: 14; D: .; V: TRBV27; J: TRBJ1-5; size: many; DNA: TGTGCCAGCAGTATAGGACGGGCGCATCAGCCCCAGCATTTT; CDR3: CASSIGRAHQPQHF
length: 18; D: TRBD2; V: TRBV12-3/TRBV12-4; J: TRBJ2-5; size: .; DNA: TGTGCCAGCAGCCCCCTGGGACTAGCGGGAGGGACCCAAGAGACCCAGTACTTC; CDR3: CASSPLGLAGGTQETQYF
length: 15; D: TRBD1; V: TRBV28; J: TRBJ2-7; size: many; DNA: TGTGCCAGCAGTTTAAAAAGGACAGGGCCCTACGAGCAGTACTTC; CDR3: CASSLKRTGPYEQYF
length: 13; D: TRBD1; V: TRBV20-1; J: TRBJ2-4; size: many; DNA: TGCAGTGCTACGGTGGACAGGTTGGACATTCAGTACTTC; CDR3: CSATVDRLDIQYF
length: 13; D: .; V: TRBV11-2; J: TRBJ2-5; size: many; DNA: TGTGCCAGCAGCTTAAAGGATCGGGAGACCCAGTACTTC; CDR3: CASSLKDRETQYF
length: 12; D: .; V: TRBV29-1; J: TRBJ1-1; size: many; DNA: TGCAGCGTTGGGGGGGCAGGCACTGAAGCTTTCTTT; CDR3: CSVGGAGTEAFF
length: 15; D: TRBD1; V: TRBV3-1; J: TRBJ2-7; size: many; DNA: TGTGCCAGCAGCCGGGACAGCAAAGCAACCTACGAGCAGTACTTC; CDR3: CASSRDSKATYEQYF
length: 13; D: .; V: TRBV12-3/TRBV12-4; J: TRBJ2-7; size: .; DNA: TGTGCCAGCAGTTTAGCCCGGCTTCTGGAGCAGTACTTC; CDR3: CASSLARLLEQYF
length: 15; D: TRBD2; V: TRBV28; J: TRBJ2-7; size: many; DNA: TGTGCCAGCGTTCCCTTAGCGGGAGGGTCATACGAGCAGTACTTC; CDR3: CASVPLAGGSYEQYF
length: 15; D: .; V: TRBV28; J: TRBJ2-4; size: many; DNA: TGTGCCACCGAGGGGTGGGAGATGACCAAAAACATTCAGTACTTC; CDR3: CATEGWEMTKNIQYF